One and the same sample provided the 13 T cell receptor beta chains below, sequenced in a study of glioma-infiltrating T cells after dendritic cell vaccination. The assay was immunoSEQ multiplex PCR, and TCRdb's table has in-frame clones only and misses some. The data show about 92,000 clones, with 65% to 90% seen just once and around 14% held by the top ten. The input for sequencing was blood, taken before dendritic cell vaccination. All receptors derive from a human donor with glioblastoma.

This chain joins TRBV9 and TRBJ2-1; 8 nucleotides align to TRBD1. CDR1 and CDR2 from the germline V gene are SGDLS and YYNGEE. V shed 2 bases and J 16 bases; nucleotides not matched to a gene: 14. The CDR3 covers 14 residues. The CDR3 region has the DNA TGTGCCAGCAGCGTTTCAGGGGGCTACACTCAGGTCTTCTTC. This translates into CASSVSGGYTQVFF.

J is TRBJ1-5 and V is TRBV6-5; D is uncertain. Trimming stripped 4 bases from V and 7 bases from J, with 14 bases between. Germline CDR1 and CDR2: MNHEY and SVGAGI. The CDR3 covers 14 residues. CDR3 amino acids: CASSSQVFGQPQHF. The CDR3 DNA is TGTGCCAGCAGTTCCCAGGTTTTTGGGCAGCCCCAGCATTTT.

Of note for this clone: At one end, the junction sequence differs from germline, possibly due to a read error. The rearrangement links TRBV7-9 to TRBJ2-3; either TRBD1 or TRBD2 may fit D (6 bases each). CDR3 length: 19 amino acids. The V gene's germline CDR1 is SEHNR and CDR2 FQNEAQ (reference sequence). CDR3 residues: CAGRGTPQGGPLSTDTQYF. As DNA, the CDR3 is TGTGCCGGCAGGGGTACGCCCCAGGGAGGACCTCTTAGCACAGATACGCAGTATTTT.

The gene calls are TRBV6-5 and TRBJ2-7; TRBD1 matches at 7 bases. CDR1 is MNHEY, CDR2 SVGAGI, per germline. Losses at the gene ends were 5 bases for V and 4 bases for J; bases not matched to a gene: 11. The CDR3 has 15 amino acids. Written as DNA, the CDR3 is TGTGCCAGCAGTAGTTTGGCGACAGGGCGGTACGAGCAGTACTTC. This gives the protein CASSSLATGRYEQYF.

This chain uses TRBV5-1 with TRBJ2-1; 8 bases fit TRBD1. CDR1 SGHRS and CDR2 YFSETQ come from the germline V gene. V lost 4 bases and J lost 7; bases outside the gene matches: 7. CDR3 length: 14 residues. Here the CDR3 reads CASSLGTGRNEQFF. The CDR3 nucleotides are TGCGCCAGCAGCCTGGGGACAGGACGGAATGAGCAGTTCTTC.

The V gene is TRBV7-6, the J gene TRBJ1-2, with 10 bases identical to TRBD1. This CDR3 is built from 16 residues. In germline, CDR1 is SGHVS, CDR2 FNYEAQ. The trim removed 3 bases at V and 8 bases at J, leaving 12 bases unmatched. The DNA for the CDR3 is TGTGCCAGCAGCTTGTTAACACCCGGGACAGGGGAAGGCTACACCTTC. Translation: CASSLLTPGTGEGYTF. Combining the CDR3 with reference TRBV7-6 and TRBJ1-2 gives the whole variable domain GAGVSQSPRYKVTKRGQDVALRCDPISGHVSLYWYRQALGQGPEFLTYFNYEAQQDKSGLPNDRFSAERPEGSISTLTIQRTEQRDSAMYRCASSLLTPGTGEGYTFGSGTRLTVV.

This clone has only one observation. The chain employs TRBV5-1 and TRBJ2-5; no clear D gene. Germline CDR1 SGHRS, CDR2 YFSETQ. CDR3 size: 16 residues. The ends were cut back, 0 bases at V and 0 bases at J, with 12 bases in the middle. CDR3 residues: CASSLAAVRNQETQYF. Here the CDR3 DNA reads TGCGCCAGCAGCTTGGCCGCGGTAAGGAACCAAGAGACCCAGTACTTC.

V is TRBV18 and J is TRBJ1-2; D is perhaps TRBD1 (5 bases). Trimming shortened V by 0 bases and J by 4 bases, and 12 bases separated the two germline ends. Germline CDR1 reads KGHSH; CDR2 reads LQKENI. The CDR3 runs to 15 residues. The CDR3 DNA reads TGTGCCAGCTCACCACCGTCGGGAGGGGTCTATGGCTACACCTTC. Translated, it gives CASSPPSGGVYGYTF.

CDR3 protein: CASSLGQGGGGTQYF. The CDR3 region has the DNA TGCGCCAGCAGCCTGGGACAGGGAGGAGGCGGCACGCAGTATTTT. The chain recombines TRBV5-1 with TRBJ2-3; 9 bases match TRBD1. V shed 4 bases and J 9 bases; nucleotides not matched to a gene: 12. Germline values: CDR1 SGHRS, CDR2 YFSETQ. The CDR3 runs to 15 residues.

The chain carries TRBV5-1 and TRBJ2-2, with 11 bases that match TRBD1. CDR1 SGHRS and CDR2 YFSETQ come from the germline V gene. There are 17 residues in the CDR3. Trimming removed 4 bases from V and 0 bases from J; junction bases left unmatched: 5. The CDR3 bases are TGCGCCAGCAGCAGGGACAGGGGGGGATCGAACACCGGGGAGCTGTTTTTT. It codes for CASSRDRGGSNTGELFF.

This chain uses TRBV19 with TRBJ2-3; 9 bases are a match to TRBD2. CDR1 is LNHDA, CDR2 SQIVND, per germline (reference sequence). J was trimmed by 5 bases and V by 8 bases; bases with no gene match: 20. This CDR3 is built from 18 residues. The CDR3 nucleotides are TGTGCCAGTTCCCGTAGGGACAGACTAGCGGTCGGGGTAGATACGCAGTATTTT. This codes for CASSRRDRLAVGVDTQYF.

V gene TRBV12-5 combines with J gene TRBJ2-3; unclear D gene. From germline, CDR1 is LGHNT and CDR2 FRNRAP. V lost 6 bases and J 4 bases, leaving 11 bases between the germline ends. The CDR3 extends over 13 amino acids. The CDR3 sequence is CASGRALSDTQYF. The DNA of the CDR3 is TGTGCTAGTGGCCGAGCACTCTCAGATACGCAGTATTTT. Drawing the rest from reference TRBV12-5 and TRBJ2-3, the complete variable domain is DARVTQTPRHKVTEMGQEVTMRCQPILGHNTVFWYRQTMMQGLELLAYFRNRAPLDDSGMPKDRFSAEMPDATLATLKIQPSEPRDSAVYFCASGRALSDTQYFGPGTRLTVL.

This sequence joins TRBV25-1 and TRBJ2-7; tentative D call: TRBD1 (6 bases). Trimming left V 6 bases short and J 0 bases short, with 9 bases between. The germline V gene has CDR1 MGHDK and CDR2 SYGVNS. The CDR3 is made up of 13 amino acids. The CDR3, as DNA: TGTGCCAGCAGAGGACAGAACTCCTACGAGCAGTACTTC. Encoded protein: CASRGQNSYEQYF.